A selection of T cell receptor beta chains follows, all from one sample in a study of T cell changes during pregnancy in multiple sclerosis. Clones were sequenced by immunoSEQ multiplex PCR, and TCRdb holds only the in-frame ones, with some missing. The table includes approximately 41,000 clones, roughly 88% detected once. The sequencing used CD8+ T cells from peripheral blood mononuclear cells, collected in the first trimester of pregnancy. The source is a female donor with multiple sclerosis, enrolled in a pregnancy study. CDR3s leave out the opening cysteine and the closing phenylalanine or tryptophan.

v_call	cdr3_length	j_call	cdr3_aa
TRBV7-6	13	TRBJ2-2	ASSLRGGAGGELF
TRBV19	12	TRBJ1-1	ASTIQGSTTEAF
TRBV4-3	12	TRBJ1-2	ASSQGDGNYGYT
TRBV4-3	13	TRBJ1-1	ASSQSDRGITEAF
TRBV5-8	13	TRBJ1-2	ASSRNRGEAYGYT
TRBV7-8	13	TRBJ1-1	ASSLGYNMNTEAF
TRBV27	11	TRBJ1-1	ASSTQGDTEAF
TRBV7-2	13	TRBJ2-3	ASSVSGRARDTQY
TRBV29-1	10	TRBJ1-2	SVVPGLYGYT
TRBV4-3	14	TRBJ2-1	ASSLRGQGGYNEQF
TRBV14	13	TRBJ1-3	ASSQDLIQGNTIY
TRBV11-2	11	TRBJ1-6	ASSLSLGSPLH
TRBV30	10	TRBJ1-1	AWSVANTEAF
TRBV7-2	13	TRBJ2-1	ASSLSGGVIYEQF
TRBV7-6	15	TRBJ2-5	ASSPDHSSGSRETQY
TRBV18	14	TRBJ1-3	ASSPRRLNSGNTIY
TRBV19	11	TRBJ2-5	ASSTDGQGTQY
TRBV7-9	13	TRBJ1-1	ASSYVGRGGTEAF
TRBV5-1	11	TRBJ2-5	ASSFYPGETQY
TRBV7-9	13	TRBJ2-3	ASSLGGGDTDTQY
TRBV7-3	11	TRBJ2-7	ASSPGQSYEQY
TRBV7-9	17	TRBJ2-4	ASRRVPGFVDSAKNIQY
TRBV9	12	TRBJ2-7	ASSLWDRAYEQY
TRBV5-6	12	TRBJ2-5	ASSPRTGPETQY
TRBV6-1	13	TRBJ2-5	ASSESTGTQETQY
TRBV7-9	12	TRBJ2-7	ASSIPGGSYEQY
TRBV4-3	15	TRBJ2-2	ASSQVVGQGIAGELF
TRBV7-9	13	TRBJ1-5	ASSFTGDSNQPQH
TRBV5-6	14	TRBJ2-1	ASSFGGLSSYNEQF
TRBV19	13	TRBJ2-2	ASSPGDIYTGELF
TRBV7-3	15	TRBJ1-6	ASSLRGSYSYNSPLH
TRBV9	12	TRBJ1-1	ASSVAGGATEAF
TRBV6-5	13	TRBJ1-6	ASSPNRDRTSPLH
TRBV29-1	11	TRBJ2-1	SVVESSYNEQF
TRBV6-1	15	TRBJ1-3	ASSEWGSLRPGNTIY